These 16 T cell receptor beta chains were sequenced from one sample in a study of immune heterogeneity within non-small cell lung tumors. The TCR beta CDR3 region was amplified by multiplex PCR employing 32 V and 13 J primers. TCRdb processed the multiplex PCR reads anew with MiXCR; each CDR3 protein has one entry. The table records 9,500 to 13,000 distinct CDR3 sequences, about 31% of them present only once. Template was bulk tumor genomic DNA, 450 to 750 ng per sample. Doctors removed several biopsies from each primary tumor during surgery, keeping them far apart. Newly diagnosed with untreated non-small cell lung cancer, the patients underwent curative surgery. Material: lung tumor tissue. These receptor sequences come from a woman between 45 and 65 years old with non-small cell lung cancer.

The chain links TRBV19 to TRBJ2-2; tentatively, D is TRBD1 (6 bases). V was shortened by 8 bases and J by 2 bases, with 24 bases between the two germline ends. The CDR3 consists of 18 residues. Germline V gene data show CDR1 as LNHDA and CDR2 as SQIVND (reference sequence). The CDR3 here is CASRTSWWGTLNTGELFF. In DNA, the CDR3 is TGTGCCAGTCGAACAAGCTGGTGGGGGACACTAAACACCGGGGAGCTGTTTTTT.

This clonotype has at least ten counts. The J gene is TRBJ1-1, the V gene TRBV6-6; D is possibly TRBD1 (5 bases). In germline, CDR1 is MNHNY, CDR2 SVGAGI (reference sequence). Trimming removed 2 bases from V and 0 bases from J, with 7 bases in between. The CDR3 is made up of 14 amino acids. The CDR3 DNA reads as TGTGCCAGCAGTTACAGGGGAGTGAACACTGAAGCTTTCTTT. Translation gives CASSYRGVNTEAFF.

This clonotype was found a few times. This chain connects TRBV5-6 to TRBJ2-5; TRBD1 matches at 8 bases. The germline CDR1 and CDR2 sequences are SGHDT and YYEEEE. Trimming took 2 bases from V and 1 from J; bases not matched to a gene: 1. The CDR3 sequence is 14 residues long. In nucleotides, the CDR3 is TGTGCCAGCAGCTTCGGACAGGGCCAAGAGACCCAGTACTTC. This sequence encodes CASSFGQGQETQYF.

The chain recombines TRBV20-1 with TRBJ1-4, with a weak D call TRBD1 (5 bases). Trimming removed 5 bases at V and 7 bases at J, with 14 bases between. The CDR3 is 13 residues long. Germline assignment: CDR1 DFQATT and CDR2 SNEGSKA (reference sequence). The CDR3 here is CSALTGGAEKLFF. CDR3 nucleotide sequence: TGCAGTGCTCTGACCGGAGGGGCTGAAAAACTGTTTTTT.

In its sample, this clonotype ranks as medium-sized. The chain uses TRBV7-8 and TRBJ2-7; 11 nucleotides agree with TRBD2. Germline trimming cut 1 base from V and 1 base from J; bases unmatched to any gene: 6. CDR1 SGHVS and CDR2 FQNEAQ come from the germline V gene. The CDR3 totals 17 residues. Here the CDR3 DNA reads TGTGCCAGCAGCTTAGATCAACTAGCGGGAGCGTCCTACGAGCAGTACTTC. Translating it yields CASSLDQLAGASYEQYF.

This clonotype is termed medium-sized. The chain joins TRBV4-1 to TRBJ1-2; D uncertain. This CDR3 contains 15 residues. Germline V gene sequence: CDR1 MGHRA, CDR2 YSYEKL. The V gene lost 4 bases and the J gene lost 2 bases, with 14 bases spanning the gap. The CDR3 sequence is CASSPGIGGNYGYTF. CDR3 in DNA: TGCGCCAGCAGCCCGGGGATAGGCGGGAACTATGGCTACACCTTC.

In its sample, this clonotype was seen many times. This chain uses TRBV7-2 with TRBJ1-5; perhaps TRBD1 as D (6 bases). Germline V gene data show CDR1 as SGHTA and CDR2 as FQGNSA. The CDR3 contains 15 residues. Trimming left V 1 base short and J 7 bases short, with 14 bases between. CDR3 in DNA: TGTGCCAGCAGCTTAGGATCGGGGGCAGGCCAGCCCCAGCATTTT. Encoded protein: CASSLGSGAGQPQHF.

This clonotype was detected ten times or more. CDR3: CAISGGILAGGAGTDTQYF. The CDR3 DNA follows: TGTGCCATCAGTGGCGGGATACTAGCGGGGGGCGCTGGCACAGATACGCAGTATTTT. The chain employs TRBV10-3 and TRBJ2-3; 12 positions agree with TRBD2. J gave up 1 base and V 4 bases, and 12 bases lay outside the gene matches. From germline, CDR1 is ENHRY and CDR2 SYGVKD. The length of the CDR3 is 19 residues.

V is TRBV6-1 and J is TRBJ2-3; D call uncertain. Trimming stripped 8 bases from V and 0 bases from J, with 21 bases between. Germline V gene data show CDR1 as MNHNS and CDR2 as SASEGT. This CDR3 contains 17 residues. The CDR3 loop reads CASGLSSRYSSTDTQYF. The DNA for the CDR3 is TGTGCCAGCGGTCTCTCGTCTCGGTACTCTAGCACAGATACGCAGTATTTT.

The V gene is TRBV29-1, the J gene TRBJ2-7, with D perhaps given as TRBD1 or TRBD2 (5 bases each). Trimming pared 3 bases from V and 0 bases from J, leaving 9 bases between. Germline CDR1 SQVTM, CDR2 ANQGSEA. CDR3 length: 13 residues. DNA of the CDR3: TGCAGCGTTGATGTCGGGACCTCCTACGAGCAGTACTTC. Translation: CSVDVGTSYEQYF.

This clonotype was observed a handful of times. The genes are TRBV12-3 or TRBV12-4 and TRBJ1-1, with D uncertain. The V gene lost 3 bases and the J gene lost 0 bases, with 11 bases spanning the gap. The CDR3 length is 15 residues. The CDR3 spells CASSLNGELNTEAFF. The DNA of the CDR3 is TGTGCCAGCAGTTTGAACGGGGAGTTGAACACTGAAGCTTTCTTT.

This clonotype is labeled medium-sized (0.01 to 0.1%). The rearrangement joins TRBV28 to TRBJ1-5; 9 positions match TRBD1. Germline CDR1 reads MDHEN; CDR2 reads SYDVKM. With 4 bases clipped from V and 7 bases from J, the junction kept 5 bases outside the gene matches. The CDR3 runs 14 residues. CDR3 nucleotide sequence: TGTGCCAGCAGTTCACAGGGGGCGGTCCAGCCCCAGCATTTT. Translating gives CASSSQGAVQPQHF.

The table lists this clonotype with many counts. V and J are TRBV2 and TRBJ2-7; 11 nucleotides agree with TRBD1. The CDR3 runs 16 residues. The V segment lost 4 bases and the J segment 6 bases; nucleotides outside the gene matches: 11. Germline V gene lookup returns CDR1 SNHLY and CDR2 FYNNEI. The CDR3 reads CASSVRIVGTGGEQYF. Here the CDR3 DNA reads TGTGCCAGCAGTGTACGGATCGTGGGGACAGGGGGCGAGCAGTACTTC.

The chain is built from TRBV27 and TRBJ2-2; perhaps TRBD2 as D (6 bases). CDR3 length: 14 residues. CDR1 is MNHEY, CDR2 SMNVEV, per germline (reference sequence). Between the trimmed V and J ends, which lost 5 bases and 5 bases, there was a span of 12 bases. The CDR3 bases are TGTGCCAGCAGTCCGGGACTCCGAACCGGGGAGCTGTTTTTT. Its protein product is CASSPGLRTGELFF.

The chain carries TRBV19 and TRBJ2-1; TRBD2 matches at 7 bases. The CDR3 is 14 amino acids. Germline CDR1 LNHDA, CDR2 SQIVND (reference sequence). Unmatched junction bases numbered 4, after V lost 4 bases and J lost 4 bases. DNA for the CDR3: TGTGCCAGTAGTAGGCCTAGCGGATACAATGAGCAGTTCTTC. The encoded protein is CASSRPSGYNEQFF.

By its share, this clonotype is medium-sized (0.01 to 0.1%). This chain links TRBV28 with TRBJ2-1; 11 nucleotides agree with TRBD2. Trimming at V came to 6 bases and at J to 2 bases, leaving 3 bases not matched to a gene. The CDR3 is 15 amino acids. Per the germline V gene, CDR1 is MDHEN and CDR2 is SYDVKM. The CDR3 region has the DNA TGTGCCAGCAGCTTGACTAGCGGGGCCTACAATGAGCAGTTCTTC. Its translation is CASSLTSGAYNEQFF.